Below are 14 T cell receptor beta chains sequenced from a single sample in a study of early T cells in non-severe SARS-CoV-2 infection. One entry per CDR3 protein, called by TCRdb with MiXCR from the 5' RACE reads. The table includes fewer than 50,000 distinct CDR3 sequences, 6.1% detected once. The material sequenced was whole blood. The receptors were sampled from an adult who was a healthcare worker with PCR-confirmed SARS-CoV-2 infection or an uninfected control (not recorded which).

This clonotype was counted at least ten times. This chain's CDR3 is CAIRTGPTSTDTQYF. Written as DNA, the CDR3 is TGTGCCATCAGGACAGGGCCAACTAGCACAGATACGCAGTATTTT. The chain joins TRBV10-3 to TRBJ2-3; TRBD1 aligns across 7 bases. The CDR3 covers 15 residues. V lost 6 bases, J lost 0 bases, and 6 bases stayed unmatched. Germline V lookup: CDR1 ENHRY, CDR2 SYGVKD.

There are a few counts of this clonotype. The CDR3 DNA reads TGTGCCAGCAGTAAGTGGGCGGACTATAGCACAGATACGCAGTATTTT. It yields the protein CASSKWADYSTDTQYF. The chain employs TRBV11-2 and TRBJ2-3; weak D call: TRBD2 (6 bases). Trimming took off 6 bases at V and 0 bases at J, with 16 bases between the two ends. Germline V gene data show CDR1 as SGHAT and CDR2 as FQNNGV. The CDR3 runs to 16 residues.

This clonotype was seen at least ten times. CDR3 region: CSASRLGGNEQFF. DNA for the CDR3: TGCAGTGCTAGCAGGCTTGGTGGGAATGAGCAGTTCTTC. V usage is TRBV20-1 and J usage is TRBJ2-1; D uncertain. CDR3 length equals 13 residues. Germline values: CDR1 DFQATT, CDR2 SNEGSKA (reference sequence). Trimming took off 3 bases at V and 7 bases at J, with 13 bases between the two ends.

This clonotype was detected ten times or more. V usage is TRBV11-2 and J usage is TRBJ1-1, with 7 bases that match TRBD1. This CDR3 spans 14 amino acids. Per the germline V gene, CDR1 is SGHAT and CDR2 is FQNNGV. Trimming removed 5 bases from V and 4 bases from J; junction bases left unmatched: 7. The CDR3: CASSLQGSRTEAFF. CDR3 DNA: TGTGCCAGCAGCCTACAGGGGTCGCGCACTGAAGCTTTCTTT. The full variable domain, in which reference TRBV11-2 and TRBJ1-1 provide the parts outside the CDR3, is EAGVAQSPRYKIIEKRQSVAFWCNPISGHATLYWYQQILGQGPKLLIQFQNNGVVDDSQLPKDRFSAERLKGVDSTLKIQPAKLEDSAVYLCASSLQGSRTEAFFGQGTRLTVV.

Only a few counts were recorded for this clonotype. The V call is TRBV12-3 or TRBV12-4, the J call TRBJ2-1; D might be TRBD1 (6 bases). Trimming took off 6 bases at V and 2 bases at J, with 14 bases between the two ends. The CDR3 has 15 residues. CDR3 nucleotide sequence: TGTGCCAGCAGCCATGGACAGATCGCCTACAATGAGCAGTTCTTC. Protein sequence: CASSHGQIAYNEQFF.

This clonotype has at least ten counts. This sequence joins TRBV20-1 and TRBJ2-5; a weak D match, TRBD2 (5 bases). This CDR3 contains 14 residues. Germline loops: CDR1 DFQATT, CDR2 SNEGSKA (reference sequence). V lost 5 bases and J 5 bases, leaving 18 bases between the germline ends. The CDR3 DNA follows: TGCAGTGCTCTAGTGGGTCCCCCGGGGGAGACCCAGTACTTC. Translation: CSALVGPPGETQYF.

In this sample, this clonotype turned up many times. The CDR3 region is CASSLGNAPTNEQFF. CDR3 DNA: TGTGCCAGCAGCCTTGGGAACGCCCCAACGAATGAGCAGTTCTTC. This rearrangement joins TRBV7-6 to TRBJ2-1; D remains unclear. Trimming took 5 bases from V and 7 from J, leaving 18 bases between them. CDR3 length: 15 residues. Germline CDR1 SGHVS, CDR2 FNYEAQ. The full variable domain, completed using reference TRBV7-6 and TRBJ2-1, is GAGVSQSPRYKVTKRGQDVALRCDPISGHVSLYWYRQALGQGPEFLTYFNYEAQQDKSGLPNDRFSAERPEGSISTLTIQRTEQRDSAMYRCASSLGNAPTNEQFFGPGTRLTVL.

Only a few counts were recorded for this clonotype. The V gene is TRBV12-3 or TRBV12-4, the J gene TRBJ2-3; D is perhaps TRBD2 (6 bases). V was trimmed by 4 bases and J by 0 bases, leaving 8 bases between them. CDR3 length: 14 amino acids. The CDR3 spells CASSSGESTDTQYF. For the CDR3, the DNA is TGTGCCAGCAGTTCGGGGGAGAGCACAGATACGCAGTATTTT.

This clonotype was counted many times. The CDR3 nucleotides read TGTGCCAGCAGCTCCTCCCTAGCGGGGGGTACTGAGACCCAGTACTTC. Encoded protein: CASSSSLAGGTETQYF. The chain is built from TRBV7-2 and TRBJ2-5; TRBD2 matches 11 bases. Trimming took 4 bases from V and 5 from J; bases not matched to a gene: 9. The CDR3 is 16 residues long. Germline V CDR1 and CDR2: SGHTA, FQGNSA.

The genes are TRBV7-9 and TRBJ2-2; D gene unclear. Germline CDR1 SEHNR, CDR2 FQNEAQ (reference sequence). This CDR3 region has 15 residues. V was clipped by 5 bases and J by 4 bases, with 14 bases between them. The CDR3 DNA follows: TGTGCCAGCAGCCCGACCCAGCAGTCCACCGGGGAGCTGTTTTTT. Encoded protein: CASSPTQQSTGELFF. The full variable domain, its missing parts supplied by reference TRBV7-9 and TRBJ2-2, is DTGVSQNPRHKITKRGQNVTFRCDPISEHNRLYWYRQTLGQGPEFLTYFQNEAQLEKSRLLSDRFSAERPKGSFSTLEIQRTEQGDSAMYLCASSPTQQSTGELFFGEGSRLTVL.

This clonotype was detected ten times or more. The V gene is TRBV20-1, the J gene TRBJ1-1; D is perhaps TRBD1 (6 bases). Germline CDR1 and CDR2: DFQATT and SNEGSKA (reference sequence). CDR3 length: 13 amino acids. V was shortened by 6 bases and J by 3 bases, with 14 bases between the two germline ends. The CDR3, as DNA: TGCAGTGCCCAACAGGGAATGGACACTGAAGCTTTCTTT. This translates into CSAQQGMDTEAFF.

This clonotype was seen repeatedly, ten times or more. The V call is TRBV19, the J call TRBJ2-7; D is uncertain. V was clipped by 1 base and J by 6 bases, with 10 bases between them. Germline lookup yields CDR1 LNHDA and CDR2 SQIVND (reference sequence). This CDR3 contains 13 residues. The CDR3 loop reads CASSIVFGGEQYF. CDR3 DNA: TGTGCCAGTAGTATAGTATTCGGCGGCGAGCAGTACTTC.

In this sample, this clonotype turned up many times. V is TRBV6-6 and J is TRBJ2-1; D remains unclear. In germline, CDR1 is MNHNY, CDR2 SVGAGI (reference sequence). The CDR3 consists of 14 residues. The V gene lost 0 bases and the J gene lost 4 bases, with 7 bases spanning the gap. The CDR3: CASSYSVSYNEQFF. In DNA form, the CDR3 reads TGTGCCAGCAGTTACTCCGTCAGTTACAATGAGCAGTTCTTC.

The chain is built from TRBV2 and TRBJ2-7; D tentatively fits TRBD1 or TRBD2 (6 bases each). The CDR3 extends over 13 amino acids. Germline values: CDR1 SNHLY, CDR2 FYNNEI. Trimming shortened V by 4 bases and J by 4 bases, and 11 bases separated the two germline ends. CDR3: CASSAGAPYEQYF. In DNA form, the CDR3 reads TGTGCCAGCAGTGCGGGGGCTCCATACGAGCAGTACTTC. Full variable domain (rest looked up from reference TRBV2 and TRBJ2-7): EPEVTQTPSHQVTQMGQEVILRCVPISNHLYFYWYRQILGQKVEFLVSFYNNEISEKSEIFDDQFSVERPDGSNFTLKIRSTKLEDSAMYFCASSAGAPYEQYFGPGTRLTVT.